This TCR beta chain was found in a study of T cells after yellow fever vaccination. Study conclusions and caveats: A weaker but faster secondary response was observed, peaking on day 5 versus 15. Primary-vaccination clones mostly resurfaced post-booster (96% CD4, under 90% CD8). Some clonotypes were seen in both the CD4 and the CD8 compartments. These made up a small share and likely arose from convergent recombination.

A 5'RACE template-switching step, the method used to make TCR cDNA, added a universal primer site and UMIs. MiXCR was run by TCRdb on the 5' RACE reads, yielding one entry per CDR3 protein. The table has over 150,000 distinct CDR3 sequences, about 6% seen once. This clonotype has just a few counts. No antigen is known for it. The V end lost 5 bases, the J end lost 4 bases, and 11 bases lay between the germline ends. Per the germline V gene, CDR1 is SGHAT and CDR2 is FQNNGV. CDR3 length: 14 residues. The sequence was obtained from a man aged 18 to 30 who received the YFV17D yellow fever vaccine. The material sequenced was CD4+ T cells sorted from PBMCs, taken on the day of the first yellow fever vaccination. The chain combines TRBV11-2 with TRBJ2-2; unclear D gene. The CDR3 loop reads CASSALRTTGELFF. The CDR3 bases are TGTGCCAGCAGCGCCCTGCGGACCACCGGGGAGCTGTTTTTT.